This T cell receptor beta chain was documented in a study of Graves' ophthalmopathy and Graves' hyperthyroidism. Other autoimmune disease, uncontrolled infection, pregnancy and lactation led to exclusion. TCR beta CDR3 regions were amplified from RNA transcripts. The workflow started with a first-round RT-PCR run with HTBI primers and then moved on to a second-round multiplex PCR. MiXCR was run by TCRdb on the multiplex PCR reads, yielding one entry per CDR3 protein. The sample shows some 48,000 distinct CDR3 sequences, roughly 52% of them seen only once. This CDR3 is built from 15 residues. With 8 bases clipped from V and 1 base from J, the junction kept 8 bases outside the gene matches. Germline V CDR1 and CDR2: SGHRS, YFSETQ. This clonotype was observed at least ten times.

The TCR originated in an adult man with Graves' ophthalmopathy. The chain uses TRBV5-1 and TRBJ2-1; 8 bases match TRBD2. The specimen sequenced was peripheral blood. The CDR3 DNA follows: TGCGCCAGTTCGCCGGGACTAGGATCCTACAATGAGCAGTTCTTC. Its translation is CASSPGLGSYNEQFF.